These T cell receptor beta chains were read from a single sample in a study of memory CD8 T cells in hepatitis C reinfection. Libraries were prepared by immunoSEQ multiplex PCR; TCRdb keeps only in-frame clonotypes and omits some of them. The sample has about 45,000 clones, around 89% seen once. Sequencing was done on a sample of naive CD8+ T cells sorted from blood. Source of these receptors: a man in his late teens or twenties with hepatitis C virus infection. Both conserved end residues are part of each CDR3. Each record gives: V gene, J gene, clone size, CDR3 protein. Some rows have no size entry. The others give once, few or many, or a class for an expanded clone.

V gene: TRBV13
J gene: TRBJ2-3
clone size: .
CDR3 protein: CASSLGGENTQYF

V gene: TRBV28
J gene: TRBJ1-2
clone size: .
CDR3 protein: CASSLTGVGYGYTF

V gene: TRBV5-4
J gene: TRBJ2-3
clone size: .
CDR3 protein: CASSFSGGAVDTQYF

V gene: TRBV27
J gene: TRBJ1-6
clone size: .
CDR3 protein: CASSFQNSPLHF

V gene: TRBV28
J gene: TRBJ2-7
clone size: .
CDR3 protein: CASSLGDRVHEQYF

V gene: TRBV5-1
J gene: TRBJ2-5
clone size: .
CDR3 protein: CASSLEPSGMETQYF

V gene: TRBV29-1
J gene: TRBJ2-1
clone size: .
CDR3 protein: CSVGGGSEQFF

V gene: TRBV9
J gene: TRBJ2-7
clone size: .
CDR3 protein: CASSGNTGTSSYEQYF

V gene: TRBV11-2
J gene: TRBJ1-3
clone size: .
CDR3 protein: CASSTDREYGNTIYF

V gene: TRBV5-1
J gene: TRBJ1-1
clone size: .
CDR3 protein: CASSLGTGLPKTEAFF

V gene: TRBV6-5
J gene: TRBJ1-2
clone size: .
CDR3 protein: CASTTLGQLYTF

V gene: TRBV5-4
J gene: TRBJ2-5
clone size: .
CDR3 protein: CASSLEGLAGRLETQYF

V gene: TRBV2
J gene: TRBJ1-5
clone size: .
CDR3 protein: CASNRGMNQPQHF

V gene: TRBV4-1
J gene: TRBJ1-1
clone size: .
CDR3 protein: CASSQLDRENTEAFF

V gene: TRBV27
J gene: TRBJ2-4
clone size: .
CDR3 protein: CASSLGDIQYF

V gene: TRBV6-4
J gene: TRBJ2-3
clone size: .
CDR3 protein: CASSEGSSSTDTQYF

V gene: TRBV19
J gene: TRBJ1-5
clone size: .
CDR3 protein: CASNIPGQYNQPQHF

V gene: TRBV4-3
J gene: TRBJ1-4
clone size: few
CDR3 protein: CASSQDGAATNEKLFF

V gene: TRBV28
J gene: TRBJ1-5
clone size: .
CDR3 protein: CASSTRLQGYHQPQHF

V gene: TRBV27
J gene: .
clone size: once
CDR3 protein: CASSLNSIYEQYF

V gene: TRBV7-9
J gene: TRBJ1-3
clone size: once
CDR3 protein: CASSEDRGPGNTIYF

V gene: TRBV6-5
J gene: TRBJ2-5
clone size: .
CDR3 protein: CASSYTTSGPQETQYF

V gene: TRBV4-1
J gene: TRBJ2-3
clone size: .
CDR3 protein: CASSQYPQPSSTDTQYF

V gene: TRBV5-4
J gene: TRBJ2-5
clone size: .
CDR3 protein: CASSFQGEETQYF

V gene: TRBV6-5
J gene: TRBJ2-5
clone size: .
CDR3 protein: CASSSRLAGETQYF

V gene: TRBV12-5
J gene: TRBJ2-1
clone size: .
CDR3 protein: CASFGGSYNEQFF

V gene: TRBV11-1
J gene: TRBJ1-2
clone size: .
CDR3 protein: CASSLRGNYGYTF

V gene: TRBV19
J gene: TRBJ2-2
clone size: .
CDR3 protein: CASTHGAGIGELFF

V gene: TRBV7-9
J gene: TRBJ2-1
clone size: .
CDR3 protein: CASSLGVGANYNEQFF

V gene: TRBV4-3
J gene: TRBJ2-1
clone size: .
CDR3 protein: CASSQATSYEQFF

V gene: TRBV19
J gene: TRBJ2-1
clone size: .
CDR3 protein: CASSPSSGGILNEQFF

V gene: TRBV7-6
J gene: TRBJ2-1
clone size: .
CDR3 protein: CASRKTSGRSYNEQFF

V gene: TRBV2
J gene: TRBJ1-5
clone size: once
CDR3 protein: CASTYYGEGQPQHF

V gene: TRBV10-1
J gene: TRBJ1-1
clone size: few
CDR3 protein: CASSEGQGNTEAFF

V gene: TRBV11-1
J gene: TRBJ2-7
clone size: .
CDR3 protein: CASSLARSVYEQYF

V gene: TRBV7-9
J gene: TRBJ2-2
clone size: .
CDR3 protein: CASSYLAGNTGELFF

V gene: TRBV13
J gene: TRBJ2-7
clone size: .
CDR3 protein: CASSFGRSAYEQYF

V gene: TRBV7-9
J gene: TRBJ2-1
clone size: .
CDR3 protein: CASSWVEASSYNEQFF

V gene: TRBV27
J gene: TRBJ2-7
clone size: .
CDR3 protein: CASSPSGLAYEQYF

V gene: TRBV9
J gene: TRBJ1-1
clone size: .
CDR3 protein: CASSVGGGGTEAFF

V gene: TRBV27
J gene: TRBJ1-1
clone size: .
CDR3 protein: CASTPSGGPDTEAFF

V gene: TRBV27
J gene: TRBJ2-7
clone size: .
CDR3 protein: CASSLSAGLGYEQYF

V gene: TRBV19
J gene: TRBJ1-5
clone size: .
CDR3 protein: CASTEQGGNQPQHF

V gene: TRBV6-5
J gene: TRBJ2-5
clone size: .
CDR3 protein: CASSYYREETQYF

V gene: TRBV28
J gene: TRBJ2-3
clone size: few
CDR3 protein: CASSFYEGTDTQYF

V gene: TRBV28
J gene: TRBJ2-7
clone size: .
CDR3 protein: CASASRENYEQYF

V gene: TRBV19
J gene: TRBJ2-7
clone size: .
CDR3 protein: CASRQIYEQYF

V gene: TRBV20-1
J gene: TRBJ2-3
clone size: .
CDR3 protein: CSAHSLDTQYF

V gene: TRBV7-9
J gene: TRBJ1-1
clone size: once
CDR3 protein: CASSAAGGSEAFF

V gene: TRBV5-4
J gene: TRBJ2-1
clone size: .
CDR3 protein: CASSYLSNEQFF

V gene: TRBV7-8
J gene: TRBJ2-3
clone size: .
CDR3 protein: CASSLVGLGVTSTDTQYF

V gene: TRBV7-6
J gene: TRBJ2-1
clone size: .
CDR3 protein: CASSLGPHSTSGGVYNEQFF

V gene: TRBV11-2
J gene: TRBJ1-5
clone size: once
CDR3 protein: CASSDRAGNQPQHF